This T cell receptor beta chain is from a study of identical twins. Points from the study as a whole: Clonotypes of the beta chain that were abundant in cord blood carried fewer insertions (memory repertoires showed none).

This clonotype was counted at least ten times. Its antigen is not known. This CDR3 spans 14 amino acids. The V end lost 3 bases, the J end lost 5 bases, and 11 bases lay between the germline ends. Germline lookup yields CDR1 LGHNA and CDR2 YNFKEQ. TCRdb ran MiXCR on the 5' RACE reads and lists one entry per CDR3 protein. The repertoire has 1.5 million to 2 million distinct CDR3 sequences, under 35% of them found once; the top ten carry around 0.25%. V is TRBV4-2 and J is TRBJ2-4, with D possibly matching TRBD1 (6 bases). This TCR derives from a newborn girl in good health. The sample taken for sequencing was cord blood. In DNA, the CDR3 is TGTGCCAGCAGCCAGGGACACCGGGAAAACATTCAGTACTTC. Protein product: CASSQGHRENIQYF.